This T cell receptor (beta chain) comes out of a study of identifying expanded T cells in peripheral blood. This CDR3 comprises 14 residues. The germline CDR1 and CDR2 sequences are SNHLY and FYNNEI. Trimming took off 0 bases at V and 2 bases at J, with 7 bases between the two ends. Only a few counts were recorded for this clone. Repertoires were generated with immunoSEQ multiplex PCR, while TCRdb's copy carries only in-frame clones and drops some. The sample shows 100,000 to 150,000 clones, 70% to 90% of them seen only once. The material sequenced was blood. The rearrangement joins TRBV2 to TRBJ1-1; D gene uncertain. The clonotype was recovered from a person aged 18 to 70 in good health. CDR3 bases: TGTGCCAGCAGTGAAGCCCGACCAAACACTGAAGCTTTCTTT. This translates into CASSEARPNTEAFF.